A single sample gave rise to the 13 T cell receptor beta chains below, sequenced in a study of blood T cells in healthy people across ages. Sample-barcoded 5' priming and a J-beta primer mix drove a second PCR of roughly 6 to 12 cycles. MiXCR, run by TCRdb on the 5' RACE reads, gives a single entry per CDR3 protein. The data contain hundreds of thousands of distinct CDR3 sequences, 49% of them singletons. The sample was blood. These receptors came from a woman aged 55 to 70 in good health.

This chain links TRBV6-6 with TRBJ2-2; D may be TRBD1 (6 bases). The ends were cut back, 6 bases at V and 3 bases at J, with 14 bases in the middle. The CDR3 consists of 15 residues. Germline lookup yields CDR1 MNHNY and CDR2 SVGAGI (reference sequence). CDR3 sequence (DNA): TGTGCCAGCAGCCCTCCGGACAGCTACACCGGGGAGCTGTTTTTT. Its translation is CASSPPDSYTGELFF.

This clonotype was detected a few times. This chain connects TRBV30 to TRBJ1-6; the D is unclear. Trimming left V 3 bases short and J 10 bases short, with 7 bases between. The germline gives CDR1 GTSNPN, CDR2 SVGIG (reference sequence). The CDR3 covers 11 residues. DNA for the CDR3: TGTGCCTGGAGAGGAGGCTCACCCCTCCACTTT. Its protein product is CAWRGGSPLHF.

Regarding this clonotype: At one of its ends the junction is not consistent with the germline gene, which may arise from a read error. This chain joins TRBV28 and TRBJ2-7, with TRBD2 matching over 11 bases. The CDR3 extends over 16 amino acids. The germline gives CDR1 MDHEN, CDR2 SYDVKM. Here the CDR3 reads CASSFPTSGAPYGQYF. In DNA, the CDR3 is TGTGCCAGCAGTTTTCCGACTAGCGGGGCCCCCTACGGGCAGTACTTC.

The chain carries TRBV10-3 and TRBJ1-1, with 7 bases lining up with TRBD1. This CDR3 has 14 residues. V shed 1 base and J 4 bases; nucleotides not matched to a gene: 3. Germline CDR1 ENHRY, CDR2 SYGVKD. The CDR3 reads CAISEYRGVTEAFF. Here the CDR3 DNA reads TGTGCCATCAGTGAGTACAGGGGAGTCACTGAAGCTTTCTTT.

This chain uses TRBV5-1 with TRBJ2-3; 7 nucleotides match TRBD2. Germline loops: CDR1 SGHRS, CDR2 YFSETQ. This CDR3 is built from 15 residues. V gave up 2 bases and J gave up 0 bases; unmatched junction bases: 3. In nucleotides, the CDR3 is TGCGCCAGCAGCTTTGAGCGGGATAGCACAGATACGCAGTATTTT. Translation: CASSFERDSTDTQYF.

The CDR3 DNA follows: TGTGCCAGCAGTTTGATCCCAGTGGGCTCTGGGGCCAACGTCCTGACTTTC. The encoded protein is CASSLIPVGSGANVLTF. The chain links TRBV27 to TRBJ2-6, with D unresolved. The CDR3 covers 17 residues. V lost 3 bases, J lost 0 bases, and 12 bases lay in between. The germline gives CDR1 MNHEY, CDR2 SMNVEV (reference sequence).

The table lists this clonotype with many counts. With a much larger clone just one base away, this may be a read error. This chain uses TRBV12-3 or TRBV12-4 with TRBJ2-5, with D perhaps given as TRBD1 or TRBD2 (5 bases each). This CDR3 contains 14 residues. CDR3 residues: CASSVAWGQETQYF. For the CDR3, the DNA is TGTGCCAGCAGTGTAGCGTGGGGGCAAGAGACCCAGTACTTC.

The chain is built from TRBV25-1 and TRBJ2-5; D might be TRBD1 or TRBD2, each matching 5 bases. V gave up 1 base and J gave up 2 bases, with 11 bases separating them. There are 15 residues in the CDR3. Germline V gene data show CDR1 as MGHDK and CDR2 as SYGVNS. The CDR3 loop reads CASSEFSGQQETQYF. Written as DNA, the CDR3 is TGTGCCAGCAGTGAATTTTCGGGGCAGCAAGAGACCCAGTACTTC.

Worth noting for this clonotype: Just one base apart from a much larger clone, this may be a read error. The chain uses TRBV20-1 and TRBJ2-7, with TRBD2 identical over 10 bases. The CDR3 contains 15 residues. Germline V gene data show CDR1 as DFQATT and CDR2 as SNEGSKA (reference sequence). CDR3 DNA sequence: TGCAGTGCTCTGTTGACTAGCGGGTTCTCCTACGGGCAGTACTTC. The encoded protein is CSALLTSGFSYGQYF.

Concerning this clonotype itself: A single base separates this from a much larger clone, so it may be a read error. The chain couples TRBV4-2 to TRBJ2-5; 10 bases map to TRBD2. The assigned J gene may be wrong: the sequence end matches TRBJ2-7 better. Per germline, CDR1 LGHNA and CDR2 YNFKEQ. The CDR3 has 15 residues. The CDR3 region has the DNA TGTGCCAGCAGCCGAGGGACTAGCGACTCCGACGAGCAGTACTTC. Its translation: CASSRGTSDSDEQYF.

This CDR3 is CASSQDGGSDADTQYF. In nucleotides, the CDR3 is TGCGCCAGCAGCCAAGACGGGGGCTCAGACGCAGATACGCAGTATTTT. This sequence joins TRBV4-3 and TRBJ2-3; D may match TRBD1 or TRBD2 (6 bases each). CDR1 LGHNA and CDR2 YSLEER come from the germline V gene. CDR3 length: 16 amino acids. Between the trimmed V and J ends, which lost 0 bases and 4 bases, there was a span of 14 bases.

The chain couples TRBV7-3 to TRBJ2-1; D is perhaps TRBD2 (6 bases). The CDR3 spans 14 residues. Germline-derived CDR1 and CDR2 are SGHTA and FQGTGA. Trimming pared 1 base from V and 6 bases from J, leaving 10 bases between. The CDR3 loop reads CASSLMGSGNEQFF. The CDR3 DNA reads TGTGCCAGCAGCTTAATGGGTAGCGGCAATGAGCAGTTCTTC.

Only a few counts were recorded for this clonotype. This chain joins TRBV15 and TRBJ2-7; 9 bases match TRBD1. The CDR3 totals 17 residues. The ends lost 5 bases at V and 0 bases at J; junction bases unmatched: 11. Germline-derived CDR1 and CDR2 are LNHNV and YYDKDF (reference sequence). The CDR3 loop is CATSRHYGTGSSYEQYF. CDR3 nucleotide sequence: TGTGCCACCAGCCGGCACTACGGGACAGGGAGCTCCTACGAGCAGTACTTC.